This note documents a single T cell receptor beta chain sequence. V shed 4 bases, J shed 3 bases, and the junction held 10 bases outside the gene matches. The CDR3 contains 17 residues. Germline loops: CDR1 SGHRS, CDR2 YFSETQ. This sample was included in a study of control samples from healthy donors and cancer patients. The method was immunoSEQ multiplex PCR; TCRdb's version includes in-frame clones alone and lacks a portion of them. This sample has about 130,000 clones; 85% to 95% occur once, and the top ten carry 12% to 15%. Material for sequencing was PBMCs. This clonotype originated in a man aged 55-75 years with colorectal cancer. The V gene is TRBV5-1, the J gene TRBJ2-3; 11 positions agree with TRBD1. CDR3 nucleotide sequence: TGCGCCAGCAGCAGAATGCGGACAGGGGGCTGGACAGATACGCAGTATTTT. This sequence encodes CASSRMRTGGWTDTQYF.